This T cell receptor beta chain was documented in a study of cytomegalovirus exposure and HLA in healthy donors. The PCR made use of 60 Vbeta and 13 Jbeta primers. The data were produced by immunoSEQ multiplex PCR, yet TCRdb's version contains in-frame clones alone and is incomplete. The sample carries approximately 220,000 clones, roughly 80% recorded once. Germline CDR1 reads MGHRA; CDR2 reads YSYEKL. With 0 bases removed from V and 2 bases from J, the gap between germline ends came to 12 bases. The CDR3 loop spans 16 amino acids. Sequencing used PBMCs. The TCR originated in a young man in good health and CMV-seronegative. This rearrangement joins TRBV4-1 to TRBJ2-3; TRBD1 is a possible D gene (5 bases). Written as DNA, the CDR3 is TGCGCCAGCAGCCAAGATAGGGGTTCTTACACAGATACGCAGTATTTT. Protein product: CASSQDRGSYTDTQYF.